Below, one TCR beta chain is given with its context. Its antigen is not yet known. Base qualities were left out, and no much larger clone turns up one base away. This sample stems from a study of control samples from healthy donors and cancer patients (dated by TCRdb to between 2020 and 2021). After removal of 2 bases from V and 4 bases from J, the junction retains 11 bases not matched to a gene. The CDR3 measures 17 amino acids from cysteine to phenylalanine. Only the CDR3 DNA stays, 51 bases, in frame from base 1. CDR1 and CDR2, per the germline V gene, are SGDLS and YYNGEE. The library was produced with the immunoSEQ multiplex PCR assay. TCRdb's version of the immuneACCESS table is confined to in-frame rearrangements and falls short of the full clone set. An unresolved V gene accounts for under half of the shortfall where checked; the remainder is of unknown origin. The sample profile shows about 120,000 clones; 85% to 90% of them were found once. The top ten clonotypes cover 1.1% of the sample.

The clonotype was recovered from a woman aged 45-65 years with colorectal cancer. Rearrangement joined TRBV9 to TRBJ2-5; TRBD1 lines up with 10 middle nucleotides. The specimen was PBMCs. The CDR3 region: CASSVAGTGEFRETQYF. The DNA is TGTGCCAGCAGCGTTGCCGGGACAGGGGAATTCCGAGAGACCCAGTACTTC.